This TCR beta chain was sequenced for a study of regulatory T cells in long-lasting Graves disease. Sequencing libraries for TCR beta were prepared with iRepertoire HTBI primers and Arm-PCR of CDR3 regions. Using its own MiXCR run on the multiplex PCR reads, TCRdb lists one record per CDR3 protein. The sample holds over 200,000 distinct CDR3 sequences; around 18% are singletons and the top ten take 12% to 15%. Noted time point: newly diagnosed GD, antithyroid drugs for less than 3 months. Making the TCR library involved RNA that had been extracted from PBMCs. Findings of the study overall: Lower TCR diversity was seen in persistent Graves' patients than in newly diagnosed ones.

Remarks on this clonotype: What it binds is not known. The junction departs from the called germline gene at one end, perhaps through a read error.

This CDR3 comprises 14 residues. Germline lookup yields CDR1 DFQATT and CDR2 SNEGSKA (reference sequence). The same sample was also used in a study of T cells in Graves' hyperthyroidism and ophthalmopathy. That report adds: First-round RT-PCR targeting the TCR CDR3 was performed with the HTBI primer set. Blood shared most expanded thyroid clonotypes above 0.001. Using 13 V-J features, a model discriminated ophthalmopathy from stable hyperthyroidism.

This TCR came from a woman aged 30 to 39 with Graves disease. This chain links TRBV20-1 with TRBJ2-1; possibly TRBD2 for D (5 bases). This specimen was peripheral blood mononuclear cells (PBMCs), taken at new diagnosis, from a patient treated with antithyroid drugs. CDR3 loop: CSARGLSLLNEQFF. The CDR3 DNA reads TGCAGTGCAAGAGGACTCTCCCTTCTTAATGAGCAGTTCTTC.